Included here is one TCR beta chain sequence, with context. This CDR3 is built from 15 residues. The V gene's germline CDR1 is MNHNS and CDR2 SASEGT. The junction had 0 bases not matched to a gene; V was cut back by 1 base and J by 2 bases. In the original workflow: How many nucleated cells were present was estimated from reference gene primer amplification. TCRdb's table, derived via immunoSEQ multiplex PCR, lists solely in-frame clones and lacks some. V, J and clone size derive from that table, while D and trimming were established from the DNA sequence. The sample has fewer than 55,000 clones, about 84% seen once. This entry comes from a study of blood T cell repertoires in COVID-19. Study-level information: COVID-19 samples from acute and convalescent phases originated in the United States, Italy and Spain. PBMCs, B-cell-depleted T cells, or T cells were the source of the cDNA or gDNA that made up the material.

The rearrangement uses TRBV6-1 and TRBJ2-5, with 11 bases identical to TRBD2. The sample comprised peripheral blood. The clonotype was recovered from a woman in her sixties or seventies with acute or convalescent COVID-19. The CDR3 DNA is TGTGCCAGCAGTGAAGTAGCGGGGGGGCAAGAGACCCAGTACTTC. Protein product: CASSEVAGGQETQYF.